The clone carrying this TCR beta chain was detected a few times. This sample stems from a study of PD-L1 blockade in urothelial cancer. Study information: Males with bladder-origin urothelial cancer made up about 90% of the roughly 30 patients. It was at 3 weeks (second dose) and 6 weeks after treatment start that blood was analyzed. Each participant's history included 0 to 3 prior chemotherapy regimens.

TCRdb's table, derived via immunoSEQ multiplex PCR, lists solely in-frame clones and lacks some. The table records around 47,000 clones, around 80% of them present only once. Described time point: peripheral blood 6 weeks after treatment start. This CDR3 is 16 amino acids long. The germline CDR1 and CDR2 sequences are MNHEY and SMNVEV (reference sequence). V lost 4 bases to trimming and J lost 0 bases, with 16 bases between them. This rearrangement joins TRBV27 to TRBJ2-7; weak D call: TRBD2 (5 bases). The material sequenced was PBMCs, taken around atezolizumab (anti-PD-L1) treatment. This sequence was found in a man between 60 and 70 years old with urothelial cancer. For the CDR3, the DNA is TGTGCCAGCAGTTCCCTGGGTAGCGCTAGCTCCTACGAGCAGTACTTC. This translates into CASSSLGSASSYEQYF.